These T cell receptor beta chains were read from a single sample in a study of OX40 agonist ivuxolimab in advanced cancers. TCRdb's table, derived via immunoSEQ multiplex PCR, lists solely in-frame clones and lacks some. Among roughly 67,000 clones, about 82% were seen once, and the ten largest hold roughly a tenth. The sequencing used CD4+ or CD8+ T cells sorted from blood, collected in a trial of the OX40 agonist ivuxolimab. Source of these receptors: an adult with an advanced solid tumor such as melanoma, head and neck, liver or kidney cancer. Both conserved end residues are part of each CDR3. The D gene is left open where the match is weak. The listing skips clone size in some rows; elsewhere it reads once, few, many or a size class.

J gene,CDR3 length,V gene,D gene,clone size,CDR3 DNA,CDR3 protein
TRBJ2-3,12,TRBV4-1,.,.,TGCGCCAGCAGCCAAGGACGCGATACGCAGTATTTT,CASSQGRDTQYF
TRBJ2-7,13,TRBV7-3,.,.,TGTGCCAGCAGCCCATTCACGGGGTACGAGCAGTACTTC,CASSPFTGYEQYF
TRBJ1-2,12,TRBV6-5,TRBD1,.,TGTGCCAGCAGTTGGACAGGAAATGGCTACACCTTC,CASSWTGNGYTF
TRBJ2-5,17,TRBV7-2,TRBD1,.,TGTGCCAGCAGCTCCATACCCGGGACAGGGGGCCTGGAGACCCAGTACTTC,CASSSIPGTGGLETQYF
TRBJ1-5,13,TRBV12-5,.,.,TGTGCTAGTGCCTCGGGGGGGAATCAGCCCCAGCATTTT,CASASGGNQPQHF
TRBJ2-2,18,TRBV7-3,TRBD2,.,TGTGCCAGCAGTCTCCACCCAATAGCGGGCGCGAACACCGGGGAGCTGTTTTTT,CASSLHPIAGANTGELFF
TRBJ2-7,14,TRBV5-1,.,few,TGCGCCAGCAGCCCAACTACCGAGGTTTACGAGCAGTACTTC,CASSPTTEVYEQYF
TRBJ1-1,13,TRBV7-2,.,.,TGTGCCAGCAGCTCAGGGACAAAAACTGAAGCTTTCTTT,CASSSGTKTEAFF
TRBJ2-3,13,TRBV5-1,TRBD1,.,TGCGCCAGCAGCTTGGAGGGGGCAAATACGCAGTATTTT,CASSLEGANTQYF
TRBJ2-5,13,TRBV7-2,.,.,TGTGCCAGCAGCTCCCTAGACCAGGAGACCCAGTACTTC,CASSSLDQETQYF
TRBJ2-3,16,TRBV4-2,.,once,TGTGCCAGCAGCCAAGTCGTATTGGGCCCCGGAGATACGCAGTATTTT,CASSQVVLGPGDTQYF
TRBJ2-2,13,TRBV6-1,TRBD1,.,TGTGCCAGCGGACAGGGGGCGGACGGGGAGCTGTTTTTT,CASGQGADGELFF
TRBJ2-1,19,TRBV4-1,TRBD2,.,TGCGCCAGCAGCCAACAGGGACTAGCGGCGATATTCTCCTACAATGAGCAGTTCTTC,CASSQQGLAAIFSYNEQFF
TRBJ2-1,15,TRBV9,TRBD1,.,TGTGCCAGCAGCGTAGGGACAGGGGGGCACAATGAGCAGTTCTTC,CASSVGTGGHNEQFF
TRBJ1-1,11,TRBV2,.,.,TGTGCCAGCACCACAGATCGCGAAGCTTTCTTT,CASTTDREAFF
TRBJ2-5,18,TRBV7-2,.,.,TGTGCCAGCAGCTTAAGGGGGCTCGCGGCGGGAGCCCCGGAGACCCAGTACTTC,CASSLRGLAAGAPETQYF
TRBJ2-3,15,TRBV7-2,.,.,TGTGCCAGCAGCTTAGACCGGGGGGCGGGGTATACGCAGTATTTT,CASSLDRGAGYTQYF
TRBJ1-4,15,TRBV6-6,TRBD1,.,TGTGCCAGCAGTTACCGACAGGGGTTGAATGAAAAACTGTTTTTT,CASSYRQGLNEKLFF
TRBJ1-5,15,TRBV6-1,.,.,TGTGCCAGCAGTGAAGTAAGGTCACACAATCAGCCCCAGCATTTT,CASSEVRSHNQPQHF
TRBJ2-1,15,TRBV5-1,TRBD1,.,TGCGCCAGCACGTCCGGGACAGGGCCCTACAATGAGCAGTTCTTC,CASTSGTGPYNEQFF
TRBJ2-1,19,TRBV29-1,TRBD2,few,TGCAGCGTTGGAGGTGCCCCCTGGCGGGAGGGTGGTATTCGCGATGAGCAGTTCTTC,CSVGGAPWREGGIRDEQFF
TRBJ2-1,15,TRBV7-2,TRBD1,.,TGTGCCAGCAGCTACGATGGACAGGCCTACAATGAGCAGTTCTTC,CASSYDGQAYNEQFF
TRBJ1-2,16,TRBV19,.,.,TGTGCCAGTAGTGGAGGGGGACTGTACGTTAACTATGGCTACACCTTC,CASSGGGLYVNYGYTF
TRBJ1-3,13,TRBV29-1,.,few,TGCAGCGTTGACGGGCAGGGCGGAAACACCATATATTTT,CSVDGQGGNTIYF
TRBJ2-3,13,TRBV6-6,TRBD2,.,TGTGCCAGCAGCGCGGGGGGCACAGATACGCAGTATTTT,CASSAGGTDTQYF
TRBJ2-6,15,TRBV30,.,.,TGTGCCTGGAGTGTACGAGGGGCTGGGGCCAACGTCCTGACTTTC,CAWSVRGAGANVLTF
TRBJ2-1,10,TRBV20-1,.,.,TGCAGTGCTAGGGCCCCGGGGGAGATCTTC,CSARAPGEIF
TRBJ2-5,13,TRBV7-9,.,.,TGTGCCAGCAGACCCGGGCCCCAAGAGACCCAGTACTTC,CASRPGPQETQYF
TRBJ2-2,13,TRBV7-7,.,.,TGTGCCAGCAGCCCTGAGGGCGGCGGGGAGCTGTTTTTT,CASSPEGGGELFF
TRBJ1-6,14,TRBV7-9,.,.,TGTGCCAGCAGCTTACCCGCGGGGCTGGGGCCCCTCCACTTT,CASSLPAGLGPLHF
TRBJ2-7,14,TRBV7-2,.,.,TGTGCCAGCAGCTACCCGGGGAGTATCTACGAGCAGTACTTC,CASSYPGSIYEQYF
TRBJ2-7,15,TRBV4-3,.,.,TGCGCCAGCAGCCAACGACTCTCCGCGGACTACGAGCAGTACTTC,CASSQRLSADYEQYF